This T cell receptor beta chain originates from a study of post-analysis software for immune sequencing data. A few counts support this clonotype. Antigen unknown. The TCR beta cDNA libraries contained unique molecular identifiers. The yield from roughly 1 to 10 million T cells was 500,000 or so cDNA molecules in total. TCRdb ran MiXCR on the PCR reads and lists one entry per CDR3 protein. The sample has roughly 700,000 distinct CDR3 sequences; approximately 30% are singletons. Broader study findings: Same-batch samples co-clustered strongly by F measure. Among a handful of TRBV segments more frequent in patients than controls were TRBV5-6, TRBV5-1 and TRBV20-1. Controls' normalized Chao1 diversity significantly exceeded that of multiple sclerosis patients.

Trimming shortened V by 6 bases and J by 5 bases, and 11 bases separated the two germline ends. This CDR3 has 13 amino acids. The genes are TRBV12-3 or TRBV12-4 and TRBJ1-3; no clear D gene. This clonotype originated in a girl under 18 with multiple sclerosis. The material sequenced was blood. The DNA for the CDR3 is TGTGCCAGCAGAAGAGACACAAGAAACACCATATATTTT. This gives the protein CASRRDTRNTIYF.